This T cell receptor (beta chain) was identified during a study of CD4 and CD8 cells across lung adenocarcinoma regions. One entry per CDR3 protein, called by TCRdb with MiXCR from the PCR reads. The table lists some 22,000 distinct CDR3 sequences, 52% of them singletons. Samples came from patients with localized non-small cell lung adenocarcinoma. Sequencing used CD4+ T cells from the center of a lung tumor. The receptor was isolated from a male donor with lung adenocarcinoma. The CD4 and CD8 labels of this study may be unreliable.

In DNA, the CDR3 is TGTGCCAGCAGCTTAGGGACTAGCGGGAGCTCTTTGGGCCCCGGGGAGCAGTATTTT. Translating gives CASSLGTSGSSLGPGEQYF. The V call is TRBV7-6, the J call TRBJ2-2, with 13 bases aligning to TRBD2. The better agreement between TRBJ2-3 and the DNA end casts doubt on the J call. CDR1 and CDR2 (germline): SGHVS, FNYEAQ. The CDR3 is made up of 19 amino acids.